The sequence of this TCR beta chain was determined in a study of T cells after yellow fever vaccination. Study-level results: It was a weaker secondary response, yet one that peaked faster, at day 5 versus 15. Shared CD4/CD8 clonotypes were a small share, likely from convergent recombination.

As concerns this clonotype: Its antigen is undetermined.

Researchers made TCR cDNA using 5'RACE template switching, and this step added a universal primer site and UMIs. TCRdb re-called the 5' RACE reads with MiXCR, one entry per CDR3 protein. The sample includes 300,000 or so distinct CDR3 sequences, 10% to 15% of them seen just once. Germline V gives CDR1 DFQATT, CDR2 SNEGSKA (reference sequence). The V end lost 1 base, the J end lost 3 bases, and 3 bases lay between the germline ends. The CDR3 loop spans 12 amino acids. This specimen was CD4+ T cells sorted from PBMCs, taken 45 days after the yellow fever booster vaccination. The receptor was isolated from a man aged 25-45 years who received the YFV17D yellow fever vaccine. This chain joins TRBV20-1 and TRBJ2-2, with D uncertain. CDR3 loop: CSARGYTGELFF. CDR3 bases: TGCAGTGCTAGAGGGTACACCGGGGAGCTGTTTTTT.